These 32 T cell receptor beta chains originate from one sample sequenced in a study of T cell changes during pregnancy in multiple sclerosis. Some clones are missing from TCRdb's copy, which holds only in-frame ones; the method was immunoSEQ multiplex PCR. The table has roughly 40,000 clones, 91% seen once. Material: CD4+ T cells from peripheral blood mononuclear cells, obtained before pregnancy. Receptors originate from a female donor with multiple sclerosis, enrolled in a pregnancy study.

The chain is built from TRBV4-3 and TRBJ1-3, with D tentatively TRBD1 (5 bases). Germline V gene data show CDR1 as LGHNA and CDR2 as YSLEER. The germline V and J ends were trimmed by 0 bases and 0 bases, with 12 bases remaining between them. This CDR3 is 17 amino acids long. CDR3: CASSQDDSLLSGNTIYF. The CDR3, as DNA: TGCGCCAGCAGCCAAGATGACAGCCTCCTCTCTGGAAACACCATATATTTT.

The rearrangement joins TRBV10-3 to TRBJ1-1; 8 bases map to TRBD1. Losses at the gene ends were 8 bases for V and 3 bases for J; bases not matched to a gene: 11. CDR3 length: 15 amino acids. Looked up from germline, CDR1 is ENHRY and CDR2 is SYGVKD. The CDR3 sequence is CAIGQGALDDTEAFF. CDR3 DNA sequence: TGTGCCATCGGGCAGGGGGCCTTGGATGACACTGAAGCTTTCTTT.

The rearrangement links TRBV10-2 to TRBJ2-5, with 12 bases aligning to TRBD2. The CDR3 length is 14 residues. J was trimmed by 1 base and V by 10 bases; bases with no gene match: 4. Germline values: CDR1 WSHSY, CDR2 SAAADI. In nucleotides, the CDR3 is TGCGCCACCAGGACTAGCGGGGCCCAAGAGACCCAGTACTTC. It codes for CATRTSGAQETQYF.

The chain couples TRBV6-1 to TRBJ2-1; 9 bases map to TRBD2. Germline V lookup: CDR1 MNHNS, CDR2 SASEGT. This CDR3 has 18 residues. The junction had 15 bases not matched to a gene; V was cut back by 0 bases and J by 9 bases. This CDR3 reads CASSEAVAGGPWSGEQFF. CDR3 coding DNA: TGTGCCAGCAGTGAAGCGGTCGCGGGGGGGCCCTGGTCTGGTGAGCAGTTCTTC.

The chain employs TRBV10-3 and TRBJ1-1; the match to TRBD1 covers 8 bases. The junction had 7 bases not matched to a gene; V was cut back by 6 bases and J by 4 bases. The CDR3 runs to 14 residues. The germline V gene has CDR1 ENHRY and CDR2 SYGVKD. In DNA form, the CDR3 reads TGTGCCATCAGCCGCGATGGGACAGGCACTGAAGCTTTCTTT. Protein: CAISRDGTGTEAFF.

Here the CDR3 DNA reads TGTGCCAGCAGCTTACCGGGATTTGAACAGCCCCAGCATTTT. Protein sequence: CASSLPGFEQPQHF. The chain links TRBV7-9 to TRBJ1-5; no clear D. This CDR3 has 14 amino acids. V was trimmed by 2 bases and J by 7 bases, leaving 12 bases between them. CDR1 and CDR2 from the germline V gene are SEHNR and FQNEAQ (reference sequence).

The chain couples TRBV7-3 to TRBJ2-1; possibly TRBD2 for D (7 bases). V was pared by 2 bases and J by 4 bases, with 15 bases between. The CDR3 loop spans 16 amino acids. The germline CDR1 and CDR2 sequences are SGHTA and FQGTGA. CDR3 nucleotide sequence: TGTGCCAGCAGCTTAGGGTGGCGGGGGCCGTACAATGAGCAGTTCTTC. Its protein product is CASSLGWRGPYNEQFF.

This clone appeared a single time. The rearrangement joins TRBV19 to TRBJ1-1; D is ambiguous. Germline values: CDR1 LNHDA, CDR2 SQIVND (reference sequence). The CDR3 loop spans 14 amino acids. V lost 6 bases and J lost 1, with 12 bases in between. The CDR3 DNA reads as TGTGCCAGTAGACCCCCGGGGAGGAACACTGAAGCTTTCTTT. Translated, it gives CASRPPGRNTEAFF.

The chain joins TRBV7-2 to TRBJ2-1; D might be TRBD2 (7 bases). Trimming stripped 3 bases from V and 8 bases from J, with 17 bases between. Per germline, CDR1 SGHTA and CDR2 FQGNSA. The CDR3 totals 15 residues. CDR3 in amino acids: CASSLVPGGRDEQFF. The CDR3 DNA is TGTGCCAGCAGCTTGGTCCCCGGGGGGCGGGATGAGCAGTTCTTC.

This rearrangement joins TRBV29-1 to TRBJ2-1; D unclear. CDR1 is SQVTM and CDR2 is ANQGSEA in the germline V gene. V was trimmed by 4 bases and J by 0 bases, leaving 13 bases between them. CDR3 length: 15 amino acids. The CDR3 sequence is CSVAGLRSSYNEQFF. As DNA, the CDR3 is TGCAGCGTTGCGGGTTTGAGGAGCTCCTACAATGAGCAGTTCTTC.

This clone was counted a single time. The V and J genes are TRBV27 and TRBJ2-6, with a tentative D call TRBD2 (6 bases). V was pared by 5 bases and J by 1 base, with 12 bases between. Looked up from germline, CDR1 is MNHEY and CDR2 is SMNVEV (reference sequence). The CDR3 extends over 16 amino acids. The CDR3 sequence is CASSRPGTSGANVLTF. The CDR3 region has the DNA TGTGCCAGCAGTCGCCCGGGGACTTCTGGGGCCAACGTCCTGACTTTC.

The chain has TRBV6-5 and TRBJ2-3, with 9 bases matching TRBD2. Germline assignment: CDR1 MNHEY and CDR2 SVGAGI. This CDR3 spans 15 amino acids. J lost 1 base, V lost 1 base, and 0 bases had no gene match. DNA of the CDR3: TGTGCCAGCAGTTACTGGACTAGCGGCACAGATACGCAGTATTTT. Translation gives CASSYWTSGTDTQYF.

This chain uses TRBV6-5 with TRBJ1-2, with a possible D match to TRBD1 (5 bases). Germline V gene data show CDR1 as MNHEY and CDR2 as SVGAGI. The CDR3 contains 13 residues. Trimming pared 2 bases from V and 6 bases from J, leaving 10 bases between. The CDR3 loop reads CASSYRQIDGYTF. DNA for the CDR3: TGTGCCAGCAGTTACAGACAGATCGATGGCTACACCTTC.

The CDR3 sequence: CSVGAGHGYTF. The CDR3, as DNA: TGCAGCGTTGGGGCGGGCCATGGCTACACCTTC. V usage is TRBV29-1 and J usage is TRBJ1-2; D gene unclear. The CDR3 extends over 11 amino acids. V was shortened by 4 bases and J by 6 bases, with 9 bases between the two germline ends. Looked up from germline, CDR1 is SQVTM and CDR2 is ANQGSEA.

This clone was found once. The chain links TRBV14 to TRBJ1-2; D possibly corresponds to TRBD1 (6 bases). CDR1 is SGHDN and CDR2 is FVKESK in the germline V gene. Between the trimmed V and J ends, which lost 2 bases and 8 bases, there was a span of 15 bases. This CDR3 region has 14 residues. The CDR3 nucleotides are TGTGCCAGCAGCCAACAACAGGGAACGTGGGGCTACACCTTC. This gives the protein CASSQQQGTWGYTF.

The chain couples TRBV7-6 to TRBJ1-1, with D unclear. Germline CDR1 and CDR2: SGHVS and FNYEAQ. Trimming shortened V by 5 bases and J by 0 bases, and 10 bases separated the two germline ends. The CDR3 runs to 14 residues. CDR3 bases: TGTGCCAGCAGCGCCCTCGCAGTGAACACTGAAGCTTTCTTT. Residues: CASSALAVNTEAFF.

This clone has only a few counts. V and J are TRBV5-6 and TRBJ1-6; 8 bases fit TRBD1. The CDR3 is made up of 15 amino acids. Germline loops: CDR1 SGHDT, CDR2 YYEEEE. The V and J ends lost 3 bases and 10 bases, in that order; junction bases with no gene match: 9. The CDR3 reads CASSYTGQGQSPLHF. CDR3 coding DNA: TGTGCCAGCAGCTATACCGGACAGGGTCAATCACCCCTCCACTTT.

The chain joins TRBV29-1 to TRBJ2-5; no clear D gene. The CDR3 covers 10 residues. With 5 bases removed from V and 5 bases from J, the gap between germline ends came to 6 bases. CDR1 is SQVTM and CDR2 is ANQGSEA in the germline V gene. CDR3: CSVRVETQYF. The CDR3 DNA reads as TGCAGCGTTAGAGTTGAGACCCAGTACTTC. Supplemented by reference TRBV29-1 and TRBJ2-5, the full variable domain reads SAVISQKPSRDICQRGTSLTIQCQVDSQVTMMFWYRQQPGQSLTLIATANQGSEATYESGFVIDKFPISRPNLTFSTLTVSNMSPEDSSIYLCSVRVETQYFGPGTRLLVL.

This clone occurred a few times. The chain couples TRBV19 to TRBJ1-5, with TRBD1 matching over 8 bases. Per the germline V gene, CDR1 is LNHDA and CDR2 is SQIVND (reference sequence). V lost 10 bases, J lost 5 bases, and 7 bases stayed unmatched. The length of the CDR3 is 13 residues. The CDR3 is CATTGTGYQPQHF. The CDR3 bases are TGTGCCACTACCGGGACAGGCTATCAGCCCCAGCATTTT.

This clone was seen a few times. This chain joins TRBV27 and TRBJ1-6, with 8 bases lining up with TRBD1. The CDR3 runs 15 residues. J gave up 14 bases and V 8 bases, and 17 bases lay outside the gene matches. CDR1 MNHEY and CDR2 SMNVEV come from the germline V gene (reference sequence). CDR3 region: CASLSPDRAGATLHF. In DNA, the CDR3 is TGTGCCAGCCTCTCCCCGGACAGGGCTGGTGCGACCCTCCACTTT.

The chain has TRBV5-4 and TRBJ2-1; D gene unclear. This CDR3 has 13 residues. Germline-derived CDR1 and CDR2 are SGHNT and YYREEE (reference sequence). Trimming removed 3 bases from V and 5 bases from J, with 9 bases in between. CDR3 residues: CASSSVGDNEQFF. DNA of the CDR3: TGTGCCAGCAGCTCCGTGGGCGACAATGAGCAGTTCTTC.

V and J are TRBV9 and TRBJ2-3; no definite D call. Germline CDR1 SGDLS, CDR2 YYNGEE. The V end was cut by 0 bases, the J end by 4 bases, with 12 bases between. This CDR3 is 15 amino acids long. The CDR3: CASSVELEFPDTQYF. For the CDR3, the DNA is TGTGCCAGCAGCGTAGAGCTAGAGTTCCCAGATACGCAGTATTTT.

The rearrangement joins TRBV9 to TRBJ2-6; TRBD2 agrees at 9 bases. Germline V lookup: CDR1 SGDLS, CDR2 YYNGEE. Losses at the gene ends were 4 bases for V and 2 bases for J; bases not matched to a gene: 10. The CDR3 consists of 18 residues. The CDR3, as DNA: TGTGCCAGCAGCCCCTCGCGCGGGGGGGCCGCTGGGGCCAACGTCCTGACTTTC. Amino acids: CASSPSRGGAAGANVLTF.

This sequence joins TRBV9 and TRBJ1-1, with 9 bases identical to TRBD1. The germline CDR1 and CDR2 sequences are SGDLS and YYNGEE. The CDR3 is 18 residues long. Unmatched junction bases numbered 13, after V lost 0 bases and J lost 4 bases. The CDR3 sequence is CASSVGENRGRRSTEAFF. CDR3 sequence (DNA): TGTGCCAGCAGCGTAGGAGAAAACAGGGGGCGCAGGTCCACTGAAGCTTTCTTT.

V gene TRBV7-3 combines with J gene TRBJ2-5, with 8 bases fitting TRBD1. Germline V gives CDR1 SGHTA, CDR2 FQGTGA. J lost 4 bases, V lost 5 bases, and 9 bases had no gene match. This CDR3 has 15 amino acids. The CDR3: CASSLGTGLGETQYF. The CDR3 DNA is TGTGCCAGCAGCCTCGGGACAGGCCTGGGAGAGACCCAGTACTTC. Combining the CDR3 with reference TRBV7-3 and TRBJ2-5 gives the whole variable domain GAGVSQTPSNKVTEKGKYVELRCDPISGHTALYWYRQSLGQGPEFLIYFQGTGAADDSGLPNDRFFAVRPEGSVSTLKIQRTERGDSAVYLCASSLGTGLGETQYFGPGTRLLVL.

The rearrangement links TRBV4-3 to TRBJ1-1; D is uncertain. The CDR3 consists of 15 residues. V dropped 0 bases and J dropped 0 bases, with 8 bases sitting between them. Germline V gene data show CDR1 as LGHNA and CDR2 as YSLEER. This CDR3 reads CASSQDSTMNTEAFF. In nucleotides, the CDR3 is TGCGCCAGCAGCCAAGATAGCACAATGAACACTGAAGCTTTCTTT.

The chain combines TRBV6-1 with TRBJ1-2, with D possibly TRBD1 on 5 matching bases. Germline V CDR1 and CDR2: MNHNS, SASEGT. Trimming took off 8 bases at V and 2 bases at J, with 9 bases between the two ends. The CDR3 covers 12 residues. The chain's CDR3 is CASPGLNYGYTF. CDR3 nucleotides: TGTGCCAGCCCGGGACTCAACTATGGCTACACCTTC.

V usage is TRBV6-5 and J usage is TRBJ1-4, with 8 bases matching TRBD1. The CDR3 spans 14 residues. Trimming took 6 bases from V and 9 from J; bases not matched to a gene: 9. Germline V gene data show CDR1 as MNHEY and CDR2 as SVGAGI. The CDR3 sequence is CASRATGGFQKLFF. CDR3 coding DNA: TGTGCCAGCAGGGCAACAGGGGGTTTCCAAAAACTGTTTTTT.

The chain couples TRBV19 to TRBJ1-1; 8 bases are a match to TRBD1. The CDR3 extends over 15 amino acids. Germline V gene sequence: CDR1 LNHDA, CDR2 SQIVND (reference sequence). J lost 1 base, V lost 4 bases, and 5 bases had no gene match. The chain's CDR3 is CASSRLGTGNTEAFF. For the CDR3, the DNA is TGTGCCAGTAGTAGACTGGGGACAGGGAACACTGAAGCTTTCTTT. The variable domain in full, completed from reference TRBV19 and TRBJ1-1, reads DGGITQSPKYLFRKEGQNVTLSCEQNLNHDAMYWYRQDPGQGLRLIYYSQIVNDFQKGDIAEGYSVSREKKESFPLTVTSAQKNPTAFYLCASSRLGTGNTEAFFGQGTRLTVV.

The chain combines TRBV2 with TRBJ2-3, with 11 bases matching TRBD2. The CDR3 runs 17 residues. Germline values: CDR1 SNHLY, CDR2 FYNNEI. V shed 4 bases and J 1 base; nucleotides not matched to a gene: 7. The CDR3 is CASSGIAGGRGTDTQYF. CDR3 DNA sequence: TGTGCCAGCAGTGGGATAGCGGGGGGGCGGGGCACAGATACGCAGTATTTT.

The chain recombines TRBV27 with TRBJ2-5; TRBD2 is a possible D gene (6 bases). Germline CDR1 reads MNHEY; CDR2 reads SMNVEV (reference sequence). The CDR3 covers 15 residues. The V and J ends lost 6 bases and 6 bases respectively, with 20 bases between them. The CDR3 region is CASSSPGGTVKTQYF. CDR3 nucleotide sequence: TGTGCCAGCAGCTCCCCTGGGGGGACCGTCAAGACCCAGTACTTC.

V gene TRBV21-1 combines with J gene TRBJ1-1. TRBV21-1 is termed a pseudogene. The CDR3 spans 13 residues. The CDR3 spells CASSKLGGTEAFF. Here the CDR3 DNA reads TGTGCCAGCAGCAAATTGGGCGGGACTGAAGCTTTCTTT.